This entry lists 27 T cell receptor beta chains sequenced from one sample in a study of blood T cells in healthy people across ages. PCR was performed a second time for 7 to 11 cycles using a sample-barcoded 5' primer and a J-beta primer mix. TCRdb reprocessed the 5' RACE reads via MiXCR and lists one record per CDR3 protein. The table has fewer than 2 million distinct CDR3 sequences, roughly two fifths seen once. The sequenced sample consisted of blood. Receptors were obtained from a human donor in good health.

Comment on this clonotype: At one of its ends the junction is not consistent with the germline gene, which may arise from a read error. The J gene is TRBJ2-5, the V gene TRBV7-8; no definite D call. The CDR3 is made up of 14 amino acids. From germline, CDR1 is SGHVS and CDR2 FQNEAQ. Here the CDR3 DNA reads TGTGCCAGCAGCCGTGGACGGGTCCAAGGGACCCAGTACTTC. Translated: CASSRGRVQGTQYF.

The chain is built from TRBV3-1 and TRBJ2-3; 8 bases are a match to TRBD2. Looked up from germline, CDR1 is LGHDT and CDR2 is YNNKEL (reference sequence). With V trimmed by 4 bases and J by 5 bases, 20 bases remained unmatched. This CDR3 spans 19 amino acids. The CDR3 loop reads CASSRAFLSGGLPGDTQYF. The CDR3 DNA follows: TGTGCCAGCAGCCGCGCTTTTTTAAGCGGGGGCCTTCCCGGAGATACGCAGTATTTT.

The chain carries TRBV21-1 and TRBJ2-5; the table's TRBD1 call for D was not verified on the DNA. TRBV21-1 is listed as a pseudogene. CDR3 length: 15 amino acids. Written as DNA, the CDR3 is TGTGCCAGCAGCTCGCAACAGGTGGAGACTGAGACCCAGTACTTC. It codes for CASSSQQVETETQYF.

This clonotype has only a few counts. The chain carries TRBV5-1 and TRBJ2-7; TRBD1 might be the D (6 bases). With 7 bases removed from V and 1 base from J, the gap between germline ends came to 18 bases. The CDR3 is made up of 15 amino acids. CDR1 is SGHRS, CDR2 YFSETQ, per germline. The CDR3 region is CASRARAGDSYEQYF. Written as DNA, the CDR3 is TGCGCCAGCCGAGCGAGGGCAGGGGATTCCTACGAGCAGTACTTC.

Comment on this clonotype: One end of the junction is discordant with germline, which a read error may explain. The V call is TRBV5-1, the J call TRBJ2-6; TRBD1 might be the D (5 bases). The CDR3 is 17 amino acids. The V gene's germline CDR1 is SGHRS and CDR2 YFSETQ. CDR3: CASSYSGQSSGADVLTF. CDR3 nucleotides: TGCGCCAGCAGCTATTCGGGCCAAAGCTCTGGGGCCGACGTCCTGACTTTC. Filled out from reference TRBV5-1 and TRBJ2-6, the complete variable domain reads KAGVTQTPRYLIKTRGQQVTLSCSPISGHRSVSWYQQTPGQGLQFLFEYFSETQRNKGNFPGRFSGRQFSNSRSEMNVSTLELGDSALYLCASSYSGQSSGADVLTFGAGSRLTVL.

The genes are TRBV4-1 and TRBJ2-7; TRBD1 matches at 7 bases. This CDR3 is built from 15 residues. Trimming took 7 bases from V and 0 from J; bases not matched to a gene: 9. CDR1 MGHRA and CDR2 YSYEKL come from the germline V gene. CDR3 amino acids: CASTAEDRSSYEQYF. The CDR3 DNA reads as TGCGCCAGCACCGCTGAGGACAGGAGCTCCTACGAGCAGTACTTC.

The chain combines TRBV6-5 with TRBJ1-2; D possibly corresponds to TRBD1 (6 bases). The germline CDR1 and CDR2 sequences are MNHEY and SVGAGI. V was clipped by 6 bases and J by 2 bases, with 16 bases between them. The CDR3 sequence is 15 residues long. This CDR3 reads CASRVHGGPNYGYTF. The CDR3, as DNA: TGTGCCAGCAGGGTACATGGGGGGCCAAACTATGGCTACACCTTC.

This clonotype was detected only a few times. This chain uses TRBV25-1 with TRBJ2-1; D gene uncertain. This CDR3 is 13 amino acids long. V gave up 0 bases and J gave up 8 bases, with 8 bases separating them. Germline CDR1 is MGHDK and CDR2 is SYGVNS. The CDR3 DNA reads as TGTGCCAGCAGTGAATATTTTCCTGATGAGCAGTTCTTC. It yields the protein CASSEYFPDEQFF.

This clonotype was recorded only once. The CDR3 here is CATSRDKGQGEVKTQYF. In nucleotides, the CDR3 is TGTGCCACCAGCAGAGATAAGGGACAGGGTGAAGTGAAGACCCAGTACTTC. The gene calls are TRBV15 and TRBJ2-5; 9 positions agree with TRBD1. V dropped 0 bases and J dropped 6; count of bases not matched to a gene: 11. CDR1 is LNHNV and CDR2 is YYDKDF in the germline V gene (reference sequence). The CDR3 runs to 17 residues. The full variable domain, its missing parts supplied by reference TRBV15 and TRBJ2-5, is DAMVIQNPRYQVTQFGKPVTLSCSQTLNHNVMYWYQQKSSQAPKLLFHYYDKDFNNEADTPDNFQSRRPNTSFCFLDIRSPGLGDTAMYLCATSRDKGQGEVKTQYFGPGTRLLVL.

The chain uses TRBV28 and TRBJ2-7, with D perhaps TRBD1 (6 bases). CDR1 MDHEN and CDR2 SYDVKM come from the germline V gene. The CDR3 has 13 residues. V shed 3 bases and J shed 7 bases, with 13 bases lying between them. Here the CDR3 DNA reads TGTGCCAGCAGTTTTACAGGGTTGGGGGAGCAGTACTTC. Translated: CASSFTGLGEQYF.

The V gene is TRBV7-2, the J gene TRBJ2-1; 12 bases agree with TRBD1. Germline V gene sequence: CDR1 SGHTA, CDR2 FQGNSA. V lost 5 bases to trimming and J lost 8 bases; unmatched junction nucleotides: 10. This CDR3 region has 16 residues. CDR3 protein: CASSPFVGTGGDEQFF. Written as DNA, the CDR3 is TGTGCCAGCAGCCCTTTCGTCGGGACAGGGGGCGATGAGCAGTTCTTC.

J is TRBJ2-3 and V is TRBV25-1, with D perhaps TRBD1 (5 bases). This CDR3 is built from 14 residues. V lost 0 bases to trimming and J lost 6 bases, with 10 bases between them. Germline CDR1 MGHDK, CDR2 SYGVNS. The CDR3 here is CASSEYGRADTQYF. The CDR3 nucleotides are TGTGCCAGCAGTGAATATGGCAGGGCCGATACGCAGTATTTT.

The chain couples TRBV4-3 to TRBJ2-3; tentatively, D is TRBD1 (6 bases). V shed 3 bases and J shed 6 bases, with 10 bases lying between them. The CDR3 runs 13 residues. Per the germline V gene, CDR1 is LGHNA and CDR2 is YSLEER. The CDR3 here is CASSQYREDTQYF. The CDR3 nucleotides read TGCGCCAGCAGCCAGTACAGGGAGGATACGCAGTATTTT.

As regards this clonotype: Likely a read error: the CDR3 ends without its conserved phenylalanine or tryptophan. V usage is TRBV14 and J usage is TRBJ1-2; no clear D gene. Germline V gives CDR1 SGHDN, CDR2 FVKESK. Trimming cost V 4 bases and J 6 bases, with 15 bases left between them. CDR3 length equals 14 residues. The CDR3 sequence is CASSPYRRVNGYTS. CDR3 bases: TGTGCCAGCAGCCCCTATAGGAGGGTGAATGGCTACACCTCC.

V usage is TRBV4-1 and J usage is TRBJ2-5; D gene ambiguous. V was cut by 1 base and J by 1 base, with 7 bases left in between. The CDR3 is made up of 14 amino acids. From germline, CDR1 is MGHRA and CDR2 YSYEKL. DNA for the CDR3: TGCGCCAGCAGCCAAGTGGAGCTCCAAGAGACCCAGTACTTC. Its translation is CASSQVELQETQYF.

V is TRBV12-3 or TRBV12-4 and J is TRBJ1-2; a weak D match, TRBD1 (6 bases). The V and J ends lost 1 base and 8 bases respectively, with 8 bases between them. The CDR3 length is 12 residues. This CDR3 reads CASSLEQGGYTF. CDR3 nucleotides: TGTGCCAGCAGTTTAGAACAGGGAGGCTACACCTTC.

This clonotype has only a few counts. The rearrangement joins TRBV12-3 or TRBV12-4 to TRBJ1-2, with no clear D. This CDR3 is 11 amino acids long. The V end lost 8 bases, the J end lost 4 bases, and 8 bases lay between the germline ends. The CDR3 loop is CASGSLYGYTF. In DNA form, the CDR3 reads TGTGCCAGCGGTTCCCTCTATGGCTACACCTTC.

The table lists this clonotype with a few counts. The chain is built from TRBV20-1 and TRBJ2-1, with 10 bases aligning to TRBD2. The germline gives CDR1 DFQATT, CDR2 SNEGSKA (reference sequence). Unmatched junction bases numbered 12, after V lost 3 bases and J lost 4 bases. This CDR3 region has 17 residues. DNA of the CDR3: TGCAGTGCTAGCGATCCTTCGGGACTAGCGTCTTACAATGAGCAGTTCTTC. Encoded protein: CSASDPSGLASYNEQFF.

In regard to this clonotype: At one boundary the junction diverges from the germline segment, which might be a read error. In nucleotides, the CDR3 is TGTGCCATCAGTGAGTCGAGGGGGGCGCACCAGCCCCGGCATTTT. Protein product: CAISESRGAHQPRHF. V and J are TRBV10-3 and TRBJ1-5, with D possibly being TRBD1 (6 bases). This CDR3 region has 15 residues. CDR1 and CDR2 (germline): ENHRY, SYGVKD.

The CDR3 bases are TGTGCCAGCAGCTACATTTCCTCGGGCGAGCAGTACTTC. This gives the protein CASSYISSGEQYF. V gene TRBV7-8 combines with J gene TRBJ2-7; D is uncertain. Trimming took off 4 bases at V and 6 bases at J, with 13 bases between the two ends. CDR3 length equals 13 residues. Germline-derived CDR1 and CDR2 are SGHVS and FQNEAQ.

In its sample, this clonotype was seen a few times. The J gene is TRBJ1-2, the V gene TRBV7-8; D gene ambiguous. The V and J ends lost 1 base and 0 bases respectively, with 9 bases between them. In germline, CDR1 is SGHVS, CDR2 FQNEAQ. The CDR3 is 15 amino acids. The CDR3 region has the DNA TGTGCCAGCAGCTTAGATGGAATGGCTAACTATGGCTACACCTTC. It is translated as CASSLDGMANYGYTF.

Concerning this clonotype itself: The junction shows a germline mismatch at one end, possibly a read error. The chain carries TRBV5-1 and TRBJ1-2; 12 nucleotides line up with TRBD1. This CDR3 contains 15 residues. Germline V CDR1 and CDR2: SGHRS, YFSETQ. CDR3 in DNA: TGCGCCGGCAGCTTGGGGACAGGGGGCTTCTATGGCTACACCTTC. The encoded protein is CAGSLGTGGFYGYTF.

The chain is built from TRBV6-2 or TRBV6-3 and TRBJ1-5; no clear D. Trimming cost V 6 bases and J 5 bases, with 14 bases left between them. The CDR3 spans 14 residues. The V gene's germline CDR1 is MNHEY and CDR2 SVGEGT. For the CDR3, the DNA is TGTGCCAGCAGCCAAAACCAGATGCATCAGCCCCAGCATTTT. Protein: CASSQNQMHQPQHF.

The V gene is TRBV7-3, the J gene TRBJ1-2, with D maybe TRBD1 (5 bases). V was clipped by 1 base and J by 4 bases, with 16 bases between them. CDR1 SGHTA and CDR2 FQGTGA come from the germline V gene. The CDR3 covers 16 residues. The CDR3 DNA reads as TGTGCCAGCAGCTTAATCGGGGCTATACGGCGCTATGGCTACACCTTC. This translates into CASSLIGAIRRYGYTF.

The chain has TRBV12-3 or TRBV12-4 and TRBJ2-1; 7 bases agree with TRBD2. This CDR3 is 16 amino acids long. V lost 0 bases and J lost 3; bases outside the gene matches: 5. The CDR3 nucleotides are TGTGCCAGCAGTTTAGCGGAGGCGGGGGACTACAATGAGCAGTTCTTC. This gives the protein CASSLAEAGDYNEQFF.

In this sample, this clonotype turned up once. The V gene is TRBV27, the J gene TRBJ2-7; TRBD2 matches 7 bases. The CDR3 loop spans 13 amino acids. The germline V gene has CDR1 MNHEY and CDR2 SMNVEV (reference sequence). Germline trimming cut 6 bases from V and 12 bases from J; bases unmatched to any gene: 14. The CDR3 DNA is TGTGCCAGCAGCCCTACAGGTACTAGCGATGTGTACTTC. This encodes CASSPTGTSDVYF.

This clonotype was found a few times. Here the CDR3 reads CAWSETTEQYF. CDR3 in DNA: TGTGCCTGGAGTGAGACAACGGAGCAGTACTTC. This chain joins TRBV30 and TRBJ2-4; D unclear. Trimming stripped 1 base from V and 13 bases from J, with 11 bases between. From germline, CDR1 is GTSNPN and CDR2 SVGIG (reference sequence). The CDR3 is 11 residues long.